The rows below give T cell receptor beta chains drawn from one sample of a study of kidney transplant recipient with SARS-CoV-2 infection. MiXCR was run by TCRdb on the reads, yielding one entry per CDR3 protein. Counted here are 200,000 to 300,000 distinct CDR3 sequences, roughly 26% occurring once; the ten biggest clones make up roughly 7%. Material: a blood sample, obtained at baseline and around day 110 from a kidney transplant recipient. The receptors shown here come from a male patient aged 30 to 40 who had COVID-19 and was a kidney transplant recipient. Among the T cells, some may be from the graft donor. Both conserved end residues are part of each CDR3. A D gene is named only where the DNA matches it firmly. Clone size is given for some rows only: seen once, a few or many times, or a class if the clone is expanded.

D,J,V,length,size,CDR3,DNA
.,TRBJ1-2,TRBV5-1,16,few,CASTLASVRKTYGYTF,TGCGCCAGCACGCTTGCATCGGTTCGAAAGACCTATGGCTACACCTTC
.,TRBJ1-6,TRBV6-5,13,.,CAGSFLEGSPLYF,TGTGCCGGCAGTTTTTTAGAGGGCTCACCCCTCTACTTT
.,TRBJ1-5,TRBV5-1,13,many,CASSWDSNQPQHF,TGTGCCAGCAGTTGGGATAGCAATCAGCCCCAGCATTTT
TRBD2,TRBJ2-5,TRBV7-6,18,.,CASSLRWGLAGPQETQYF,TGTGCCAGCAGCTTGCGATGGGGACTAGCGGGACCCCAAGAGACCCAGTACTTC
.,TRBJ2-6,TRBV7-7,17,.,CAGSNIVPQSRANVLTF,TGTGCCGGCAGCAATATAGTGCCACAAAGTCGGGCCAACGTCCTGACTTTC
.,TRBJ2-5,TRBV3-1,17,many,CASSLGCPISFSETQYF,TGTGCCAGCAGCTTAGGTTGTCCCATTTCTTTCTCTGAGACCCAGTACTTC
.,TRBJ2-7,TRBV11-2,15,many,CASSLGGGPSYEQYF,TGTGCCAGCAGCTTAGGGGGAGGACCGTCCTACGAGCAGTACTTC
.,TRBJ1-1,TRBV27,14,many,CASSSLQSNTEAFF,TGTGCCAGCAGTTCGCTACAGAGTAACACTGAAGCTTTCTTT
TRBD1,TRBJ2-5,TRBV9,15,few,CASSVGGTGRETQYF,TGTGCCAGCAGCGTAGGTGGGACAGGGAGAGAGACCCAGTACTTC
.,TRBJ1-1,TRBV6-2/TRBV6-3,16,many,CASSSPGRGLETEAFF,TGTGCCAGCAGTAGCCCGGGACGGGGGCTCGAGACTGAAGCTTTCTTT
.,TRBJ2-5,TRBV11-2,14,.,CASSSTGPRETQYF,TGTGCCAGCAGCTCCACAGGGCCCCGGGAGACCCAGTACTTC
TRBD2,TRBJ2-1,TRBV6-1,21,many,CASTQFPPGTSAASLDNEQFF,TGTGCCAGCACCCAATTTCCACCAGGGACTAGCGCTGCTAGTTTGGACAATGAGCAGTTCTTC
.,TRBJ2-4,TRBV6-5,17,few,CASSTLGLPGAKNIQYF,TGTGCCAGCAGTACCCTGGGTCTTCCCGGGGCCAAAAACATTCAGTACTTC
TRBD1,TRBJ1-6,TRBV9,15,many,CASSVGGRDSSPLHF,TGTGCCAGCAGCGTAGGTGGCAGGGACAGTTCACCCCTCCACTTT
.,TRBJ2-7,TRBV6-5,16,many,CASSPNKGIRTYEQYF,TGTGCCAGCAGTCCAAACAAGGGCATAAGGACCTACGAGCAGTACTTC
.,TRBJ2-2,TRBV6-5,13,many,CASSELQTGELFF,TGTGCCAGCAGTGAATTGCAGACCGGGGAGCTGTTTTTT
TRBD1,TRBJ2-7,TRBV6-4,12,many,CASSDVPGQGSF,TGTGCCAGCAGTGACGTACCGGGACAGGGCAGCTTC
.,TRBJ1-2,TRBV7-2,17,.,CASSWEARDGKTYGYTF,TGTGCCAGCAGCTGGGAGGCCAGAGACGGAAAGACCTATGGCTACACCTTC
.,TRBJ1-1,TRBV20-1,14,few,CSARAHRGWTEAFF,TGCAGTGCTAGAGCTCACCGGGGGTGGACTGAAGCTTTCTTT
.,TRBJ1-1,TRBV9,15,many,CASSFRGGVPTEAFF,TGTGCCAGCAGCTTCCGGGGCGGGGTCCCCACTGAAGCTTTCTTT
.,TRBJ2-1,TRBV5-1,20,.,CASSLGSVVFQRRMHNGQFF,TGCGCCAGCAGCTTGGGGTCCGTCGTGTTCCAGCGGAGAATGCACAATGGGCAGTTCTTC
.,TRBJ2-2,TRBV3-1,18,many,CASSGNHPISGLTGELFF,TGTGCCAGCAGCGGAAACCATCCCATTTCAGGCTTGACCGGGGAGCTGTTTTTT
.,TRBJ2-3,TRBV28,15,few,CASSFSGASTDTQYF,TGTGCCAGCAGTTTCTCGGGGGCTAGCACAGATACGCAGTATTTT
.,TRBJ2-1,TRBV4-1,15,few,CASSQDERIWNEQFF,TGCGCCAGCAGCCAAGATGAGCGAATCTGGAATGAGCAGTTCTTC
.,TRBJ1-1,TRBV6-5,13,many,CASSKSENTEAFF,TGTGCCAGCAGTAAATCAGAGAACACTGAAGCTTTCTTT
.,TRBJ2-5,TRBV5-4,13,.,CASSLEVQETQYF,TGTGCCAGCAGCTTGGAGGTGCAAGAGACCCAGTACTTC
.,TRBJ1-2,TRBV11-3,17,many,CASSGLDDLGKTYGYTF,TGTGCCAGCAGCGGTCTAGACGATCTCGGAAAGACCTATGGCTACACCTTC
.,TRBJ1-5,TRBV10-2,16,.,CASSEGQGYSNQPQHF,TGCGCCAGCAGTGAGGGGCAGGGATATAGCAATCAGCCCCAGCATTTT
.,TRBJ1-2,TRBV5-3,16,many,CARNRVVVRKTYGYTF,TGTGCCAGAAATCGGGTAGTGGTGAGAAAGACCTATGGCTACACCTTC
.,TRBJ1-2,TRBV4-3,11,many,CASSQGIGILF,TGCGCCAGCAGCCAAGGTATTGGCATCCTCTTC
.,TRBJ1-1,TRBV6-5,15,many,CASSYSWQTNTEAFF,TGTGCCAGCAGTTACTCGTGGCAGACGAACACTGAAGCTTTCTTT
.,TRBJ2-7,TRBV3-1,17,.,CASSCLRPISFSEAQYF,TGTGCCAGCAGCTGTCTACGTCCCATTTCTTTCTCTGAGGCCCAGTACTTC
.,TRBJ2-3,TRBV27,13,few,CASSPFDTDTQYF,TGTGCCAGCAGCCCCTTCGACACAGATACGCAGTATTTT
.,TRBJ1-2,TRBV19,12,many,CASFGRDYGYTF,TGTGCCAGTTTCGGACGGGACTATGGCTACACCTTC
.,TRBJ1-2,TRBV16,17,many,CASSAQAVVRKTYGYTF,TGTGCCAGCAGCGCGCAAGCGGTCGTTAGAAAGACCTATGGCTACACCTTC
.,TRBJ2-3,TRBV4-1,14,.,CASSQEAGTDTQYF,TGCGCCAGCAGCCAAGAAGCGGGCACAGATACGCAGTATTTT
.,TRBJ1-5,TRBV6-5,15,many,CASSYSLSSNQPQHF,TGTGCCAGCAGTTACTCTCTCAGTAGCAATCAGCCCCAGCATTTT
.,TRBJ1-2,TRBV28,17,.,CASSLTGPRRKTYGYTF,TGTGCCAGCAGTTTAACGGGTCCTCGACGAAAGACCTATGGCTACACCTTC
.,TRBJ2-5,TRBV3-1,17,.,CASSGACPISFSETRYF,TGTGCCAGCAGCGGCGCTTGTCCCATTTCTTTCTCTGAGACCCGGTACTTC
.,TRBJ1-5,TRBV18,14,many,CASSPSPGGQPQHF,TGTGCCAGCTCACCAAGCCCGGGTGGTCAGCCCCAGCATTTT
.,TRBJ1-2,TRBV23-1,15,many,CASSPGGRGPYGYTF,TGCGCCAGCAGTCCCGGGGGGCGGGGGCCCTATGGCTACACCTTC
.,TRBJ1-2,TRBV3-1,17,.,CASSCDYTLRRTYGYTF,TGTGCCAGCAGCTGTGATTACACCCTTCGAAGGACCTATGGCTACACCTTC
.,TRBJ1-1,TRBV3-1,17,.,CASNGLSPISIRTEAFF,TGTGCCAGCAACGGCCTATCTCCCATTTCAATTCGCACTGAAGCTTTCTTT
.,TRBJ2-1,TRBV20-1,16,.,CSLGGGGPSEYNEQFF,TGCAGCCTGGGTGGGGGAGGCCCATCAGAATACAATGAGCAGTTCTTC
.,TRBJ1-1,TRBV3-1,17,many,CASSWGAPISIRTEAFF,TGTGCCAGCAGCTGGGGGGCTCCCATTTCAATTCGCACTGAAGCTTTCTTT
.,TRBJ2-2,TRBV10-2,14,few,CASRKGLGTGELFF,TGCGCCAGCAGGAAAGGGCTCGGCACCGGGGAGCTGTTTTTT
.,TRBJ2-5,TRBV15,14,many,CATSRPSDGETQYF,TGTGCCACCAGCAGGCCTAGCGATGGGGAGACCCAGTACTTC
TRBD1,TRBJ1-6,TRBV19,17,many,CASSPGTGATYNSPLHF,TGTGCCAGTAGTCCAGGGACAGGGGCGACATATAATTCACCCCTCCACTTT
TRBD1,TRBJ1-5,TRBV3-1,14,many,CASSFQTGRQPQHF,TGTGCCAGCAGCTTCCAGACAGGGCGACAGCCCCAGCATTTT
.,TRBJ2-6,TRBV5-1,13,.,CASSFSGANVLTF,TGCGCCAGTTCGTTCTCTGGGGCCAACGTCCTGACTTTC